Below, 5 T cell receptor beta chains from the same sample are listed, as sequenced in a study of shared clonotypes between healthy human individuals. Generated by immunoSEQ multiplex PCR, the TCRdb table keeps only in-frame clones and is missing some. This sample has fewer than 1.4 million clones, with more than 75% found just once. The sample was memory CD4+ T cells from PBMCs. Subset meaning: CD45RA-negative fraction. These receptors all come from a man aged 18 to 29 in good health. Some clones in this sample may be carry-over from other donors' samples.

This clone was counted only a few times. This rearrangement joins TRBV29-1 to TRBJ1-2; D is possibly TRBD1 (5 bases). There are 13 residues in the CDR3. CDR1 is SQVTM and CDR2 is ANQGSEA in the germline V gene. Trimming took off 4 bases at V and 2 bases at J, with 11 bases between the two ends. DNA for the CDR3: TGCAGCGTTGTAAGGGGCTGGAACTATGGCTACACCTTC. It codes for CSVVRGWNYGYTF. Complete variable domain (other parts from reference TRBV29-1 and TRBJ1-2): SAVISQKPSRDICQRGTSLTIQCQVDSQVTMMFWYRQQPGQSLTLIATANQGSEATYESGFVIDKFPISRPNLTFSTLTVSNMSPEDSSIYLCSVVRGWNYGYTFGSGTRLTVV.

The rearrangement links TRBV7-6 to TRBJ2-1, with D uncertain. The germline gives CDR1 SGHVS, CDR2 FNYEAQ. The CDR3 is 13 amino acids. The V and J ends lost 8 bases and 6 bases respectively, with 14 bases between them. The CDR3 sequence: CASAGSLLNEQFF. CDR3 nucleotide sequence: TGTGCCAGCGCTGGTTCCCTCCTCAATGAGCAGTTCTTC.

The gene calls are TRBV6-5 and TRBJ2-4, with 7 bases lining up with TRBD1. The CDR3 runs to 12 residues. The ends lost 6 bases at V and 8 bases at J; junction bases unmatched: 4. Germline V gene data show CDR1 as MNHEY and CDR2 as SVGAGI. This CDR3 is CASRGGDDIQYF. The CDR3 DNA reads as TGTGCCAGCAGAGGGGGCGATGACATTCAGTACTTC.

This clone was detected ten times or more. This CDR3 is CASSGLGTAAYGYTF. DNA of the CDR3: TGCGCCAGCAGCGGCCTCGGGACGGCGGCCTATGGCTACACCTTC. The gene calls are TRBV5-1 and TRBJ1-2; D is perhaps TRBD1 (5 bases). The germline V gene encodes CDR1 SGHRS and CDR2 YFSETQ. The CDR3 loop spans 15 amino acids. V gave up 4 bases and J gave up 4 bases, with 17 bases separating them.

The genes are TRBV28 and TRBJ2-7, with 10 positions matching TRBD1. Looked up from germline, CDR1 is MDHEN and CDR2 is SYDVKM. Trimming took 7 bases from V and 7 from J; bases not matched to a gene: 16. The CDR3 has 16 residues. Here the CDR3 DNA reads TGTGCCAGCACATTGTTACCGGGACAGGGGCCGGGGGAGCAGTACTTC. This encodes CASTLLPGQGPGEQYF.